This T cell receptor (beta chain) is from a study of T cells after yellow fever vaccination (dated by TCRdb to between 2018 and 2020). Looking at the study overall: Libraries from fractions with low cell numbers were prepared with the SMART-Seq v4 Ultra Low Input RNA kit. To track T-cell clones before and after primary and booster YFV17D yellow fever vaccination, bulk TCR alpha and beta repertoires were sequenced longitudinally. The cohort comprised two healthy male donors, one aged 18 to 29 and one aged 30 to 40 years. Blood was drawn at multiple timepoints before and after primary and secondary immunization, with bulk PBMC replicates and cell subsets isolated. Study-wide conclusions, independent of this receptor: Because only a couple of donors were included in the study, the extent to which the findings can be generalized is limited. Compared with the primary T-cell response, the secondary T-cell response was faster but weaker, reaching its peak on day 5 rather than on day 15. FACS-sorted repertoires could contain abundant contaminating clonotypes from the bulk population, so computational filtering was required. A small fraction of clonotypes showed up in both the CD4 and CD8 compartments, probably as a result of convergent recombination. After the booster, most of the clones that had expanded following primary vaccination were detected again (approximately 95% of CD4 and roughly 88% of CD8), which suggests that memory was broadly maintained.

Taken from the germline V gene, the CDR1 and CDR2 loops are SGHRS and YFSETQ. V is reduced by 4 bases and J by 1 base, leaving a spacing of 14 bases between them. The CDR3, cysteine through phenylalanine, is 16 amino acids long. Only the CDR3 part of the read is kept: 48 bases, read in frame from the first base. Remarks on this clonotype: Its cognate antigen has yet to be identified. The record has no base qualities; no much larger clone is one base away.

TCR cDNA was made using 5'RACE template switching, a step that added a universal primer site and unique molecular identifiers. Priming for cDNA synthesis came from both the TCR alpha and TCR beta constant segments. Library amplification involved two PCR steps, and the second step added sample barcodes and sequencing adapters. Sequencing of libraries was performed on Illumina HiSeq 2500 (2x100 bp) or NovaSeq (2x150 bp). From the authors' description of their analysis: MIGEC handled demultiplexing of reads and collapsing into UMI consensus sequences, while MiXCR performed V(D)J alignment. Vaccine-responding clonotypes were identified with edgeR using replicate PBMC samples, with FDR below 0.01 and a log2 fold change above 5 up to day 15 being required. CD4 or CD8 identity was assigned to each bulk clonotype according to whether the clonotype was present at higher abundance in the sequenced CD4 repertoire or the sequenced CD8 repertoire. TCRdb reworked the public reads: Q25 trimming with fastp, MiXCR clone assembly, productive beta chains retained. Rows with one shared CDR3 protein collapse into an entry with the most common genes and DNA. The V and J calls were determined by TCRdb, not by the authors. The sample profile shows under 550,000 distinct CDR3 sequences; roughly 22% of them were found once. The top ten hold around 16% of the sample.

The treatment or condition label corresponds to: live attenuated yellow fever vaccine strain. At each blood-draw timepoint, two biological replicates of bulk PBMCs were collected. PBMCs were isolated from peripheral blood using a standard Ficoll-Paque protocol. TriZol was used to extract RNA from bulk PBMCs, from CD4 and CD8 fractions, and from dextramer-positive and dextramer-negative fractions. The chain was built from TRBV5-1 and TRBJ2-2, and perhaps TRBD2 as D gene, on 6 matching bases. The sequence was collected from a man aged 18 to 30 who received the YFV17D yellow fever vaccine. Material: PBMCs, obtained about 20 days after the first yellow fever vaccination. The DNA sequence is TGCGCCAGCAGCCTGACGGCGGGGTTGAACACCGGGGAGCTGTTTTTT. This encodes CASSLTAGLNTGELFF.